What follows describes a single T cell receptor (beta chain). This entry belongs to a study of cytomegalovirus exposure and HLA in healthy donors. Nominal health characterized the donors when sampled, though unrecorded immune exposures were likely. Primers: 60 Vbeta forward and 13 Jbeta reverse. TCRdb's copy holds only in-frame clones and misses some; the assay was immunoSEQ multiplex PCR. The sample's table shows fewer than 200,000 clones. The CDR3 is 14 amino acids. V gave up 8 bases and J gave up 7 bases; unmatched junction bases: 10. Germline V gene lookup returns CDR1 LNHDA and CDR2 SQIVND (reference sequence).

The clonotype comes from a woman aged 55-75 years in good health and CMV-seronegative. Sample: PBMCs. V gene TRBV19 combines with J gene TRBJ1-2, with 10 bases identical to TRBD1. In nucleotides, the CDR3 is TGTGCCAGTCAAGCGGGACAGGGGTTTGGTGGCTACACCTTC. This encodes CASQAGQGFGGYTF.